This entry is about one T cell receptor (beta chain). In the authors' workflow: By means of reference gene primer amplification, nucleated cell counts were estimated. The method was immunoSEQ multiplex PCR; TCRdb's version includes in-frame clones alone and lacks a portion of them. That table furnishes V, J and clone size, whereas the DNA furnished D and trimming. The table has 250,000 to 300,000 clones, 88% seen once. CDR3 length: 16 amino acids. The V segment lost 6 bases and the J segment 3 bases; nucleotides outside the gene matches: 13. From germline, CDR1 is MNHNY and CDR2 SVGAGI (reference sequence). These data belong to a study of blood T cell repertoires in COVID-19. Background on the study: Material from acute and convalescent COVID-19 was sourced from the United States, Italy and Spain. Nucleic acid was either cDNA or gDNA, and it came from T cells, B-cell-depleted T cells, or PBMCs.

The V gene is TRBV6-6, the J gene TRBJ1-2, with TRBD1 identical over 7 bases. Source material: PBMCs or T cells enriched from blood (not recorded which). The sequence derives from a woman aged 25 to 39 who had recovered from COVID-19. The CDR3 sequence is CASSPKPATGHYGYTF. Written as DNA, the CDR3 is TGTGCCAGCAGCCCGAAACCGGCGACAGGGCACTATGGCTACACCTTC.